Listed below are T cell receptor beta chains from one sample, sequenced in a study of a mutant IDH1 vaccine in newly diagnosed glioma. No antigen is known for these receptors. Clones were read by immunoSEQ multiplex PCR, and TCRdb kept only the in-frame ones, dropping some. The table includes tens of thousands of clones, around 74% detected once. The specimen was PBMCs, collected from a glioma patient whose treatment included an IDH1 peptide vaccine. Source of these receptors: a man aged 45-60 years with glioma. Both conserved end residues are trimmed from each CDR3. A D gene is named only where the DNA matches it firmly.

CDR3aa,d_gene,v_gene,len
ASSSRQGESYEQY,TRBD1,TRBV19,13
ASSYQTDESYGYT,-,TRBV6-6,13
ASSSNDEQY,-,TRBV27,9
ASSQVAGNSGNTIY,-,TRBV4-3,14
ASSVGAVPFYEQY,-,TRBV9,13
ASSESGHGYT,-,TRBV6-4,10
ASSDVAGNNSPLH,-,TRBV6-4,13
ASRGLAGELF,-,TRBV6-4,10
ASSQAGTNAYNEQF,-,TRBV4-1,14
ASIEGHSTDTQY,-,TRBV2,12
AISDPRGPNTEAF,TRBD1,TRBV10-3,13
ASSPPRPGDQETQY,-,TRBV7-9,14
ASSYRLGRGELF,-,TRBV11-3,12
ASSLAGDVNEQF,-,TRBV7-6,12
ASSLSRETEAF,-,TRBV7-7,11
SVEDRRDTEAF,-,TRBV29-1,11
ASSLDSNQPQH,-,TRBV11-2,11
ASSPGLAGGQETQY,TRBD2,TRBV5-1,14
ASSPKGNPGLGYNSVRDEQF,TRBD2,TRBV18,20
ASSLAVRGYNEQF,-,TRBV5-6,13
ASSYPLQGLNQPQH,-,TRBV6-5,14
ASSEDDGNTEAF,-,TRBV11-1,12
ASSLEETQY,-,TRBV5-4,9
AIGSGGGRNEQF,-,TRBV10-3,12
ASSEMGQGNTEAF,TRBD1,TRBV5-6,13
AISGQGRPNEQF,TRBD1,TRBV10-3,12
SVQDTPTEAF,-,TRBV29-1,10
ASNLGSYEQY,-,TRBV2,10
ASSDQYNQPQH,-,TRBV2,11
SVAKSGNTIY,-,TRBV29-1,10
ASSSGGAGQPQH,-,TRBV28,12
ARSSRQETSEKLF,-,TRBV7-5,13
ASSLRIDTEAF,-,TRBV11-2,11
ASSTVTGIATSPLH,-,TRBV5-4,14
ASSQVGSPYEQY,-,TRBV4-1,12
ASSGIRTGSYNEQF,TRBD1,TRBV9,14
ATSNWKVTTNEKLF,-,TRBV15,14
ASSTRPGTGKETQY,TRBD1,TRBV9,14
AWTLGQGENEQY,TRBD1,TRBV30,12
ATLEYRGYEKLF,TRBD1,TRBV6-1,12
ASSPTGSYGYT,-,TRBV2,11
ASSPANDRGYT,-,TRBV7-8,11